These 8 T cell receptor beta chains were sequenced from one sample in a study of T cells in Graves' hyperthyroidism and ophthalmopathy (dated by TCRdb to between 2018 and 2021). Library preparation used multiplex PCR. These reads were obtained on an Illumina HiSeq 2000. The TCR beta CDR3 regions were amplified from RNA transcripts. The TCR CDR3 was subjected to a first round of RT-PCR using the HTBI primer set and the Qiagen OneStep RT-PCR kit. TCRdb's own reprocessing of the public reads used fastp at Q25 and MiXCR and kept productive beta chains. When rows share a CDR3 protein, they turn into one entry using the most common DNA and genes. In all, the sample holds over 700,000 distinct CDR3 sequences, and 35% to 45% of those were seen once. Over 8% of the sample comes from the top ten. The sample was blood. The receptors derive from a man younger than 35 with Graves' hyperthyroidism.

The chain couples TRBV7-3 to TRBJ2-5; D is uncertain. The CDR3 covers 14 residues. Germline CDR1 is SGHTA and CDR2 is FQGTGA. V lost 9 bases, J lost 5 bases, and 19 bases lay in between. The DNA of the CDR3 is TGTGCCAGTAGTATAGATCAGCACGGGGAGACCCAGTACTTC. As protein: CASSIDQHGETQYF.

Worth noting for this clonotype: A clone one base away is much larger, so this may be a read error. J is TRBJ1-1 and V is TRBV19, with D hard to call. V was shortened by 9 bases and J by 1 base, with 12 bases between the two germline ends. CDR3 length: 13 amino acids. Germline V gene sequence: CDR1 LNHDA, CDR2 SQIVND (reference sequence). The CDR3 DNA sequence: TGTGCCAGCAGGAGGGTGCCGAACACTGAAGCTTTCTTT. It translates to CASRRVPNTEAFF.

This clonotype showed up just a few times. This chain links TRBV5-6 with TRBJ1-5; D is possibly TRBD1 (5 bases). Germline V gene lookup returns CDR1 SGHDT and CDR2 YYEEEE. The CDR3 is 14 residues long. The germline V and J ends were trimmed by 5 bases and 6 bases, with 15 bases remaining between them. The CDR3 DNA follows: TGTGCCAGCAGTTTCCACGTGGGGACTCAGCCCCAGCATTTT. Translation: CASSFHVGTQPQHF.

Ten or more counts support this clonotype. This chain connects TRBV9 to TRBJ1-1, with TRBD1 matching 10 bases. Germline-derived CDR1 and CDR2 are SGDLS and YYNGEE. The CDR3 runs 14 residues. J gave up 9 bases and V 4 bases, and 9 bases lay outside the gene matches. CDR3 coding DNA: TGTGCCAGCAGCACCCGGGACAGGGGCGGACAAGCTTTCTTT. This encodes CASSTRDRGGQAFF.

This clonotype was counted between two and nine times. The chain employs TRBV13 and TRBJ1-3; D gene ambiguous. Trimming cost V 1 base and J 0 bases, with 10 bases left between them. The germline gives CDR1 PRHDT, CDR2 FYEKMQ (reference sequence). This CDR3 region has 16 residues. CDR3 sequence reads: CASSLDSGYSGNTIYF. The CDR3 DNA reads TGTGCCAGCAGCTTAGATTCAGGCTACTCTGGAAACACCATATATTTT.

This clonotype was seen a few times. The V gene is TRBV13, the J gene TRBJ1-1; 11 nucleotides agree with TRBD1. The CDR3 has 16 residues. Germline CDR1 is PRHDT and CDR2 is FYEKMQ (reference sequence). J was trimmed by 6 bases and V by 4 bases; bases with no gene match: 10. The CDR3 is CASSSTQGTGGAEAFF. The CDR3 DNA is TGTGCCAGCAGCTCGACCCAAGGGACAGGGGGAGCTGAAGCTTTCTTT.

The CDR3 nucleotides are TGTGCCAGCAGCTTAGGGGACAGGAGGGAAGAGACCCAGTACTTC. This sequence encodes CASSLGDRREETQYF. The chain recombines TRBV7-9 with TRBJ2-5; 8 positions match TRBD1. This CDR3 is 15 amino acids long. V dropped 1 base and J dropped 3; count of bases not matched to a gene: 4. The germline CDR1 and CDR2 sequences are SEHNR and FQNEAQ (reference sequence).

Regarding this clonotype: Since a much larger clone is just one base distant, this may be a read error. The chain combines TRBV7-9 with TRBJ1-6; a possible D gene is TRBD1 (5 bases). CDR1 and CDR2 from the germline V gene are SEHNR and FQNEAQ (reference sequence). The CDR3 length is 11 residues. Trimming pared 1 base from V and 15 bases from J, leaving 7 bases between. For the CDR3, the DNA is TGTGCCAGCAGCTTAGGACAGCTCCTCCACTTT. This sequence encodes CASSLGQLLHF.